Listed below are T cell receptor beta chains from one sample, sequenced in a study of control samples from healthy donors and cancer patients. TCRdb's copy holds only in-frame clones and misses some; the assay was immunoSEQ multiplex PCR. The data hold 100,000 to 150,000 clones, with approximately 92% observed a single time. The specimen was blood. The receptors derive from a man aged 35 to 55 in good health. Each CDR3 is given with its conserved first and last residue. Fields, in order: clone size, V gene, D gene, J gene, CDR3 protein, CDR3 DNA. D genes are given only for firm matches. For some rows the clone size is stated as once, few or many, or as a class when expanded; others skip it.

abundance: .
v_gene: TRBV6-1
d_gene: TRBD1
j_gene: TRBJ1-3
CDR3aa: CASSEIMSGGGSGNTIYF
CDR3nt: TGTGCCAGCAGTGAAATTATGTCAGGGGGAGGGTCTGGAAACACCATATATTTT

abundance: .
v_gene: TRBV9
d_gene: TRBD2
j_gene: TRBJ2-3
CDR3aa: CASSVAGLEADTQYF
CDR3nt: TGTGCCAGCAGCGTAGCTGGACTAGAAGCAGATACGCAGTATTTT

abundance: once
v_gene: TRBV7-3
d_gene: .
j_gene: TRBJ2-1
CDR3aa: CASSLTPPGGAYNEQFF
CDR3nt: TGTGCCAGCAGCTTAACCCCCCCCGGGGGTGCCTACAATGAGCAGTTCTTC

abundance: .
v_gene: TRBV9
d_gene: .
j_gene: TRBJ1-2
CDR3aa: CASSVEPPDMIGYTF
CDR3nt: TGTGCCAGCAGCGTAGAACCTCCAGACATGATCGGCTACACCTTC

abundance: .
v_gene: TRBV12-3/TRBV12-4
d_gene: .
j_gene: TRBJ1-3
CDR3aa: CASSQGLNTIYF
CDR3nt: TGTGCCAGCAGTCAGGGGTTGAACACCATATATTTT

abundance: .
v_gene: TRBV11-1
d_gene: TRBD1
j_gene: TRBJ2-3
CDR3aa: CASSLAGDRGTQYF
CDR3nt: TGTGCCAGCAGCTTAGCTGGGGACAGGGGTACGCAGTATTTT

abundance: .
v_gene: TRBV3-1/TRBV3-2
d_gene: .
j_gene: TRBJ1-5
CDR3aa: CASSWGSNQPQHF
CDR3nt: TGTGCCAGCAGCTGGGGCAGCAATCAGCCCCAGCATTTT

abundance: .
v_gene: TRBV10-1
d_gene: .
j_gene: TRBJ2-1
CDR3aa: CARTRGFNDNEQFF
CDR3nt: TGCGCCAGGACTAGGGGGTTCAACGACAATGAGCAGTTCTTC

abundance: .
v_gene: TRBV7-9
d_gene: .
j_gene: TRBJ1-2
CDR3aa: CASSSSRYRVYYGYTF
CDR3nt: TGTGCCAGCAGCTCGAGTCGTTACAGGGTTTACTATGGCTACACCTTC

abundance: .
v_gene: TRBV28
d_gene: .
j_gene: TRBJ1-3
CDR3aa: CASSLAGVGNTIYF
CDR3nt: TGTGCCAGCAGTTTAGCAGGGGTCGGAAACACCATATATTTT

abundance: .
v_gene: TRBV5-6
d_gene: .
j_gene: TRBJ2-7
CDR3aa: CASSLRDGAYEQYF
CDR3nt: TGTGCCAGCAGCCTCCGGGACGGAGCATACGAGCAGTACTTC

abundance: .
v_gene: TRBV13
d_gene: .
j_gene: TRBJ2-1
CDR3aa: CASSLNEEFF
CDR3nt: TGTGCCAGCAGCTTAAACGAAGAGTTCTTC

abundance: .
v_gene: TRBV25-1
d_gene: .
j_gene: TRBJ2-5
CDR3aa: CASSEYGMETQYF
CDR3nt: TGTGCCAGCAGTGAATATGGAATGGAGACCCAGTACTTC

abundance: .
v_gene: TRBV6-1
d_gene: TRBD1
j_gene: TRBJ2-1
CDR3aa: CASSDPGDRIQFF
CDR3nt: TGTGCCAGCAGTGACCCCGGGGACAGGATTCAGTTCTTC

abundance: .
v_gene: TRBV4-2
d_gene: .
j_gene: TRBJ2-2
CDR3aa: CASSQDRGANTGELFF
CDR3nt: TGTGCCAGCAGCCAAGACAGGGGCGCGAACACCGGGGAGCTGTTTTTT

abundance: .
v_gene: TRBV5-1
d_gene: .
j_gene: TRBJ1-5
CDR3aa: CASSFPGRVSNQPQHF
CDR3nt: TGCGCCAGCAGCTTTCCGGGGCGGGTCAGCAATCAGCCCCAGCATTTT

abundance: .
v_gene: TRBV7-3
d_gene: .
j_gene: TRBJ1-6
CDR3aa: CASSPPEMTPLHF
CDR3nt: TGTGCCAGCAGCCCCCCAGAGATGACACCCCTCCACTTT

abundance: .
v_gene: TRBV9
d_gene: .
j_gene: TRBJ1-5
CDR3aa: CARRTFHNQPQHF
CDR3nt: TGTGCCAGACGGACATTCCACAATCAGCCCCAGCATTTT

abundance: .
v_gene: TRBV21-1
d_gene: .
j_gene: TRBJ1-5
CDR3aa: CASSKFSGLCGQPQHF
CDR3nt: TGTGCCAGCAGCAAATTCTCCGGCCTCTGCGGGCAGCCCCAGCATTTT

abundance: .
v_gene: TRBV30
d_gene: .
j_gene: TRBJ1-1
CDR3aa: CAWREPGTAKAFF
CDR3nt: TGTGCCTGGAGGGAACCAGGGACCGCTAAAGCTTTCTTT

abundance: .
v_gene: TRBV2
d_gene: .
j_gene: TRBJ1-4
CDR3aa: CASWGWQGNEKLFF
CDR3nt: TGTGCCAGCTGGGGGTGGCAGGGTAATGAAAAACTGTTTTTT

abundance: .
v_gene: TRBV7-6
d_gene: .
j_gene: TRBJ1-1
CDR3aa: CASSQRPGGETEAFF
CDR3nt: TGTGCCAGCAGCCAAAGACCCGGGGGGGAGACTGAAGCTTTCTTT

abundance: once
v_gene: TRBV10-1
d_gene: TRBD1
j_gene: TRBJ1-1
CDR3aa: CASSAGTGALNTEAFF
CDR3nt: TGCGCCAGCAGCGCCGGGACAGGGGCCTTGAACACTGAAGCTTTCTTT

abundance: .
v_gene: TRBV12-3/TRBV12-4
d_gene: .
j_gene: TRBJ1-2
CDR3aa: CASSPRTSGYTF
CDR3nt: TGTGCCAGCAGTCCCAGAACAAGCGGCTACACCTTC

abundance: .
v_gene: TRBV28
d_gene: .
j_gene: TRBJ2-1
CDR3aa: CASSLYRGSSTYNEQFF
CDR3nt: TGTGCCAGCAGTTTGTACCGGGGGTCAAGTACATACAATGAGCAGTTCTTC

abundance: few
v_gene: TRBV19
d_gene: .
j_gene: TRBJ1-5
CDR3aa: CASSPAWQPQHF
CDR3nt: TGTGCCAGTAGCCCCGCCTGGCAGCCCCAGCATTTT

abundance: .
v_gene: TRBV9
d_gene: .
j_gene: TRBJ2-1
CDR3aa: CASSVGVGTYNEQFF
CDR3nt: TGTGCCAGCAGCGTAGGCGTCGGGACCTACAATGAGCAGTTCTTC

abundance: .
v_gene: TRBV9
d_gene: .
j_gene: TRBJ1-4
CDR3aa: CASIRPRGATNEKLFF
CDR3nt: TGTGCCAGCATTCGACCTCGAGGAGCAACTAATGAAAAACTGTTTTTT

abundance: .
v_gene: TRBV10-2
d_gene: .
j_gene: TRBJ1-2
CDR3aa: CASISRQDKNYGYTF
CDR3nt: TGCGCCAGCATTTCCCGGCAGGACAAGAACTATGGCTACACCTTC

abundance: .
v_gene: TRBV18
d_gene: .
j_gene: TRBJ1-1
CDR3aa: CASSLHWEGGTEAFF
CDR3nt: TGTGCCAGCTCACTACATTGGGAGGGAGGGACTGAAGCTTTCTTT

abundance: .
v_gene: TRBV11-3
d_gene: .
j_gene: TRBJ2-3
CDR3aa: CASSLDGAGTTDTQYF
CDR3nt: TGTGCCAGCAGCTTAGACGGAGCAGGGACCACAGATACGCAGTATTTT

abundance: .
v_gene: TRBV19
d_gene: .
j_gene: TRBJ1-6
CDR3aa: CASSPPGGGSYNSPLHF
CDR3nt: TGTGCCAGTAGCCCCCCCGGGGGCGGCTCCTATAATTCACCCCTCCACTTT

abundance: once
v_gene: TRBV19
d_gene: TRBD1
j_gene: TRBJ1-4
CDR3aa: CASRTHGQVNEKLFF
CDR3nt: TGTGCCAGTAGAACACACGGACAGGTTAATGAAAAACTGTTTTTT

abundance: .
v_gene: TRBV3-1/TRBV3-2
d_gene: TRBD2
j_gene: TRBJ2-3
CDR3aa: CASSQGPGLPYF
CDR3nt: TGTGCCAGCAGCCAAGGACCGGGACTACCGTATTTT

abundance: .
v_gene: TRBV14
d_gene: .
j_gene: TRBJ2-7
CDR3aa: CASSQPPPGKHEQYF
CDR3nt: TGTGCCAGCAGCCAACCCCCCCCGGGTAAGCACGAGCAGTACTTC

abundance: .
v_gene: TRBV7-2
d_gene: .
j_gene: TRBJ1-5
CDR3aa: CASSPDRYYQPQHF
CDR3nt: TGTGCCAGCAGCCCAGACAGGTACTACCAGCCCCAGCATTTT

abundance: .
v_gene: TRBV15
d_gene: .
j_gene: TRBJ1-4
CDR3aa: CATSLGMLREKLFF
CDR3nt: TGTGCCACCAGCCTCGGGATGCTTCGTGAAAAACTGTTTTTT

abundance: .
v_gene: TRBV29-1
d_gene: TRBD2
j_gene: TRBJ2-6
CDR3aa: CSATGLADSGANVLTF
CDR3nt: TGCAGCGCTACAGGACTAGCGGACTCTGGGGCCAACGTCCTGACTTTC

abundance: few
v_gene: TRBV27
d_gene: TRBD1
j_gene: TRBJ1-2
CDR3aa: CASRRNRGRGYTF
CDR3nt: TGTGCCAGCAGAAGAAACAGGGGCCGGGGCTACACCTTC

abundance: .
v_gene: TRBV30
d_gene: .
j_gene: TRBJ1-4
CDR3aa: CAWSVPGGGEKLFF
CDR3nt: TGTGCCTGGAGTGTACCTGGGGGGGGCGAAAAACTGTTTTTT

abundance: .
v_gene: TRBV5-6
d_gene: .
j_gene: TRBJ2-3
CDR3aa: CASSLVGAWTDTQYF
CDR3nt: TGTGCCAGCAGCTTGGTTGGGGCCTGGACAGATACGCAGTATTTT

abundance: .
v_gene: TRBV19
d_gene: .
j_gene: TRBJ2-2
CDR3aa: CASSYSPTNTGELFF
CDR3nt: TGTGCCAGTAGTTATTCGCCCACGAACACCGGGGAGCTGTTTTTT

abundance: .
v_gene: TRBV12-3/TRBV12-4
d_gene: .
j_gene: TRBJ1-1
CDR3aa: CASSPTENTEAFF
CDR3nt: TGTGCCAGCAGCCCGACGGAGAACACTGAAGCTTTCTTT

abundance: .
v_gene: TRBV6-5
d_gene: .
j_gene: TRBJ2-4
CDR3aa: CASWGENIQYF
CDR3nt: TGTGCCTCCTGGGGAGAAAACATTCAGTACTTC

abundance: .
v_gene: TRBV19
d_gene: .
j_gene: TRBJ1-4
CDR3aa: CATSERTNEKLFF
CDR3nt: TGTGCCACCTCAGAAAGAACTAATGAAAAACTGTTTTTT

abundance: .
v_gene: TRBV9
d_gene: .
j_gene: TRBJ1-1
CDR3aa: CASSGDIRYTEAFF
CDR3nt: TGTGCCAGCAGCGGGGACATACGATACACTGAAGCTTTCTTT

abundance: .
v_gene: TRBV7-9
d_gene: .
j_gene: TRBJ2-7
CDR3aa: CASSPDSGHFYEQYF
CDR3nt: TGTGCCAGCAGTCCTGATTCGGGACACTTCTACGAGCAGTACTTC

abundance: .
v_gene: TRBV7-8
d_gene: .
j_gene: TRBJ1-1
CDR3aa: CASSPIGALNTEAFF
CDR3nt: TGTGCCAGCAGCCCAATCGGGGCCTTGAACACTGAAGCTTTCTTT

abundance: few
v_gene: TRBV11-2
d_gene: TRBD2
j_gene: TRBJ2-7
CDR3aa: CASSFTSGVTYEQYF
CDR3nt: TGTGCCAGCAGCTTCACTAGCGGTGTGACCTACGAGCAGTACTTC

abundance: once
v_gene: TRBV28
d_gene: TRBD1
j_gene: TRBJ2-7
CDR3aa: CASSLTQGIPYEQYF
CDR3nt: TGTGCCAGCAGTTTAACACAGGGGATCCCCTACGAGCAGTACTTC

abundance: few
v_gene: TRBV5-4
d_gene: TRBD1
j_gene: TRBJ1-4
CDR3aa: CASSVAVGQGFREKLFF
CDR3nt: TGTGCCAGCAGCGTTGCTGTGGGACAGGGGTTTCGAGAAAAACTGTTTTTT

abundance: .
v_gene: TRBV11-2
d_gene: .
j_gene: TRBJ2-3
CDR3aa: CASSRPGRGTDTQYF
CDR3nt: TGTGCCAGCAGCCGTCCGGGACGGGGCACAGATACGCAGTATTTT